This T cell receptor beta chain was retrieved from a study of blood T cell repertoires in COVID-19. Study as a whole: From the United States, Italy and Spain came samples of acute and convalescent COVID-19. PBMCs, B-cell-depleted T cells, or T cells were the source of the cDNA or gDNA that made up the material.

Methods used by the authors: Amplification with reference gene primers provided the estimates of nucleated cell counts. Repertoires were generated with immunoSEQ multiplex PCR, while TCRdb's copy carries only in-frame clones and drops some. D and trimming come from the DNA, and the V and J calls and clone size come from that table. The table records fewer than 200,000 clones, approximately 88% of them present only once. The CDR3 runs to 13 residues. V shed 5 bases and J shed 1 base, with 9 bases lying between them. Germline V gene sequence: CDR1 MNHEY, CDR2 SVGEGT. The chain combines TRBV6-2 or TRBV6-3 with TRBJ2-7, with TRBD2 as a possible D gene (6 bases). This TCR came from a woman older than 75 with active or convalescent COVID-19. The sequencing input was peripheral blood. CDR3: CASSGGFSYEQYF. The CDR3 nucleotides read TGTGCCAGCAGTGGGGGGTTTTCCTACGAGCAGTACTTC.